This entry features one T cell receptor beta chain sequence. Its specific antigen is unknown. No base quality values were provided; no much bigger clone lies one nucleotide off. The collaborating institutions used their own protocols to collect whole blood in K2EDTA tubes. For TCRbeta analysis, collaborator samples were shipped as frozen whole blood, as isolated PBMCs, or as DNA extracted from either sample type. The sample belongs to a study of blood T cell repertoires in COVID-19 (dated by TCRdb to between 2020 and 2021). A note on the overall study: The collaborator samples originated in the United States, Italy and Spain and spanned the acute and convalescent phases of COVID-19. The material from the prospective study consisted of cDNA or gDNA derived from T cells, B-cell-depleted T cells, or PBMCs. Deeply sampled blood TCRbeta repertoires from subjects exposed to, actively infected with, or recovered from COVID-19 were included in the dataset. The repertoires were made available in a free public database intended to serve as a resource for research on the immune response to SARS-CoV-2. The samples were drawn from two sources: the first 160 participants of the ongoing ImmuneRACE study, and 1,254 subjects contributed by 6 global collaborators. Nearly every sample came with metadata listing a de-identified subject ID, COVID-19 status, age in years and sex. Where available, HLA class I and class II types were taken from metadata supplied by the sample provider and were not determined by assay-based typing. On the study overall, not on this receptor specifically: The quantity of clinical and demographic metadata differed by source and by participant and was supplied without curation.

TCRbeta CDR3 regions were amplified from genomic DNA using the immunoSEQ Assay, a bias-controlled multiplex PCR. The study's processing was this. Within the assay, amplification of reference gene primers was used to estimate how many nucleated cells each sample contained. To quantify the absolute abundance of each unique TCRbeta CDR3 rearrangement, sequence reads were collapsed and filtered. For each sample, productive Simpson clonality was calculated by taking the square root of Simpson's diversity index across productive rearrangements. The table comes from immuneACCESS by way of TCRdb, which keeps in-frame sequences with V and J called. Part of the clones is missing from these tables; in studies checked, under half for an unresolved V gene and the rest for unknown reasons. Clone size and V and J calls were adopted from that table, with D and trimming inferred from the DNA. In all, the sample holds roughly 65,000 clones, and 70% to 85% of those were seen once. In total, the top ten clones hold over 40% of the sample.

Reading from cysteine to phenylalanine, the CDR3 counts 15 amino acids. Of the read, only the CDR3 DNA is kept; its 45 bases are in frame from base 1. Sequences LGHDT (CDR1) and YNNKEL (CDR2) are obtained from the germline V gene (reference sequence). Trimmed from V: 3 bases; trimmed from J: 2 bases; junction bases lacking a gene match: 6. Rearrangement joined TRBV3-1 (or the pseudogene TRBV3-2) to TRBJ1-1, with 7 middle bases fitting TRBD1. The TCR was taken from a human donor in a cohort sampled during active COVID-19. The sample was peripheral blood. The CDR3 is CASSHLQGSNTEAFF. In nucleotides, the sequence is TGTGCCAGCAGCCACCTACAGGGGTCTAACACTGAAGCTTTCTTT.